The sequence of this TCR beta chain was determined in a study of T cells in tuberculosis. Profiled with immunoSEQ multiplex PCR; TCRdb holds only in-frame clones, not every one. The sample shows under 35,000 clones, approximately 93% of them seen only once. This clone has a handful of counts. Sequences were obtained from PBMCs. The TCR sequence derives from a donor between 10 and 29 years old with latent tuberculosis or without tuberculosis infection.

The CDR3 DNA is TGTGCCAGCAGTCCATGGGGGACTAGCTACTACGAGCAGTACTTC. Translating it yields CASSPWGTSYYEQYF. The chain couples TRBV28 to TRBJ2-7; 9 bases line up with TRBD2. The CDR3 has 15 residues. V gave up 5 bases and J gave up 3 bases; unmatched junction bases: 8. Germline CDR1 MDHEN, CDR2 SYDVKM.